This paragraph reports one TCR beta chain. 13 Jbeta primers and 60 Vbeta primers were used for the PCR. Repertoires were generated with immunoSEQ multiplex PCR, while TCRdb's copy carries only in-frame clones and drops some. This sample has some 160,000 clones, with around 83% found just once. The source of the sample is a study of cytomegalovirus exposure and HLA in healthy donors. The CDR3 runs 14 residues. Germline V gene lookup returns CDR1 SGDLS and CDR2 YYNGEE. Trimming took 8 bases from V and 3 from J; bases not matched to a gene: 8. This chain links TRBV9 with TRBJ2-5, with 9 positions matching TRBD2. This TCR was recovered from a man aged 25-45 years in good health and CMV-seropositive. Source material: PBMCs. The CDR3 DNA reads as TGTGCCAGGGTCGAGCGGGAGGTGGAAGAGACCCAGTACTTC. Translation gives CARVEREVEETQYF.